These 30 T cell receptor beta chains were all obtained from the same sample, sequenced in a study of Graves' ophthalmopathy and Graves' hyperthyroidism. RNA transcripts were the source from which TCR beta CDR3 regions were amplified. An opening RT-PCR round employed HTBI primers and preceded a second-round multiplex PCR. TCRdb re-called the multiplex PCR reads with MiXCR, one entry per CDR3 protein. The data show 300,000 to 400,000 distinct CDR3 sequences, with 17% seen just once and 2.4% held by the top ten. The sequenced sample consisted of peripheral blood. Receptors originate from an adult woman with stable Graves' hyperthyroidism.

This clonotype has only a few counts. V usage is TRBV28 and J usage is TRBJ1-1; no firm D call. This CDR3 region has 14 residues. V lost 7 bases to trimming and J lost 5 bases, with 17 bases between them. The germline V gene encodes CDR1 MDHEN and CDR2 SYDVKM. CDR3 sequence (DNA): TGTGCCAGCAAATGGCCCGGGCAGTTGACTGAAGCTTTCTTT. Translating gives CASKWPGQLTEAFF. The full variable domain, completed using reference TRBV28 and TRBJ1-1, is DVKVTQSSRYLVKRTGEKVFLECVQDMDHENMFWYRQDPGLGLRLIYFSYDVKMKEKGDIPEGYSVSREKKERFSLILESASTNQTSMYLCASKWPGQLTEAFFGQGTRLTVV.

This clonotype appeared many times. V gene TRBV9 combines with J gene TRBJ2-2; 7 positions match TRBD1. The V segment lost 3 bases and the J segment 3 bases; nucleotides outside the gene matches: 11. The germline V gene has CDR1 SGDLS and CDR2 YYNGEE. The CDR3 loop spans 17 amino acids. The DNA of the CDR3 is TGTGCCAGCAGCGCCGGTACAGGGGCCAGATACACCGGGGAGCTGTTTTTT. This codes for CASSAGTGARYTGELFF.

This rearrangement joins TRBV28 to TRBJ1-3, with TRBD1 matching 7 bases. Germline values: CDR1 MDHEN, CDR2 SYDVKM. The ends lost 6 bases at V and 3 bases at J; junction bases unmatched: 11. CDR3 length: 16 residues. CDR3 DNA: TGTGCCAGCAGCTCTCTCTCGTCAGGGGGTGGAAACACCATATATTTT. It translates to CASSSLSSGGGNTIYF.

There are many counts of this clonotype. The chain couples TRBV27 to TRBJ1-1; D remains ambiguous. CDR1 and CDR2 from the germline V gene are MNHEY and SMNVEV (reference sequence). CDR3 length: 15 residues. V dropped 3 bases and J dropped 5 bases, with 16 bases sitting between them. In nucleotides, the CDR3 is TGTGCCAGCAGTTTTCTAGAGGGAGGGATAACTGAAGCTTTCTTT. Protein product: CASSFLEGGITEAFF.

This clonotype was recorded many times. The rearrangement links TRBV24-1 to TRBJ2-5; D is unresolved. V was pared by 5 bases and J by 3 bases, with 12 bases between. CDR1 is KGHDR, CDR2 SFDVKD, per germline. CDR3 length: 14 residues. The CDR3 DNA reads TGTGCCACCAGTGCCTTCCCCCGGGAAGAGACCCAGTACTTC. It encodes CATSAFPREETQYF.

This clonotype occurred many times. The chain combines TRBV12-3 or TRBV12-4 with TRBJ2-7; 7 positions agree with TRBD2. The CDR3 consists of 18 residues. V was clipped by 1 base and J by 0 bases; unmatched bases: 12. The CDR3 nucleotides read TGTGCCAGCAGTTTAGGAGGGAGGGTTAGTCCAAGCTCCTACGAGCAGTACTTC. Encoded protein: CASSLGGRVSPSSYEQYF.

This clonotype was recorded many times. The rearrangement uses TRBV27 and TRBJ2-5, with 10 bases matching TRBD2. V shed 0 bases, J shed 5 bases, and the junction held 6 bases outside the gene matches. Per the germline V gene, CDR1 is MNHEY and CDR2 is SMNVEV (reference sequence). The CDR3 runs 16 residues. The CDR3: CASSLSSSGGLETQYF. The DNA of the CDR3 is TGTGCCAGCAGTTTATCGTCTAGCGGGGGATTGGAGACCCAGTACTTC.

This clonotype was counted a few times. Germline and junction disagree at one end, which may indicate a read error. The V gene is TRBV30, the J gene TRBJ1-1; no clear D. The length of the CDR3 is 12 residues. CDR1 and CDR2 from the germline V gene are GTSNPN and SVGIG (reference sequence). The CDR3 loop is CARSWGNTEAFF. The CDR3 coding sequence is TGTGCCCGGAGTTGGGGGAACACTGAAGCTTTCTTT.

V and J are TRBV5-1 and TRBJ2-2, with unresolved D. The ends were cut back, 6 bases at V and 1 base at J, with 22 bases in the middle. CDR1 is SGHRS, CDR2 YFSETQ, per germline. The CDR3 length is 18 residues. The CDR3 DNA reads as TGCGCCAGCAATCCGAAGCACATTGCCTCGGGGAACACCGGGGAGCTGTTTTTT. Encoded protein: CASNPKHIASGNTGELFF.

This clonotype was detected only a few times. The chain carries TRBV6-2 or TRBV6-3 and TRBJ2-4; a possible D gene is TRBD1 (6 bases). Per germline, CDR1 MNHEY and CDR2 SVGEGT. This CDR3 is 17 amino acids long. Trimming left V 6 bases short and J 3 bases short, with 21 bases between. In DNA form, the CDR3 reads TGTGCCAGCAGCTCTCCCGGGTTGGGGGCAGGCAAAAACATTCAGTACTTC. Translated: CASSSPGLGAGKNIQYF.

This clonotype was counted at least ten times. The CDR3 DNA is TGCAGCGTTGAGAGGCAGGGCTATGGCTACACCTTC. Its protein is CSVERQGYGYTF. The chain employs TRBV29-1 and TRBJ1-2, with D maybe TRBD1 (5 bases). CDR1 SQVTM and CDR2 ANQGSEA come from the germline V gene. The CDR3 spans 12 residues. Trimming shortened V by 3 bases and J by 4 bases, and 9 bases separated the two germline ends.

For the CDR3, the DNA is TGTGCCAGCTCCTTTGCCTCTGGAAACACCATATATTTT. It yields the protein CASSFASGNTIYF. V is TRBV12-3 or TRBV12-4 and J is TRBJ1-3; D is unclear. V lost 8 bases to trimming and J lost 0 bases, with 8 bases between them. The CDR3 extends over 13 amino acids.

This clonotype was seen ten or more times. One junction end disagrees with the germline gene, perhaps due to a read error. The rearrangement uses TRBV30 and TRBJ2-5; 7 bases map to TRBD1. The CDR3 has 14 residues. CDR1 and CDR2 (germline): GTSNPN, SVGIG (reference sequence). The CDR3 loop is CAWSPDRVRETQHF. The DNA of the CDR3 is TGTGCCTGGAGCCCCGACAGGGTACGAGAGACCCAGCACTTC.

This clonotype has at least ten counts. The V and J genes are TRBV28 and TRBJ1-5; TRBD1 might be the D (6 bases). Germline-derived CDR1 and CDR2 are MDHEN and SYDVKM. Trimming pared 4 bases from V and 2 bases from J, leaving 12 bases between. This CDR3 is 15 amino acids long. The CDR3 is CASSSGQSGNQPQHF. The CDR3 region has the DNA TGTGCCAGCAGTTCAGGACAGTCGGGCAATCAGCCCCAGCATTTT.

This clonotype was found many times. CDR3 DNA: TGTGCCAGTAGTATAGGGGGACACATTGCCGGGGAGCTGTTTTTT. Protein: CASSIGGHIAGELFF. The genes are TRBV19 and TRBJ2-2; the D gene is possibly TRBD1 (6 bases). Germline values: CDR1 LNHDA, CDR2 SQIVND (reference sequence). This CDR3 is 15 amino acids long. V was cut by 1 base and J by 6 bases, with 12 bases left in between. Filled out from reference TRBV19 and TRBJ2-2, the complete variable domain reads DGGITQSPKYLFRKEGQNVTLSCEQNLNHDAMYWYRQDPGQGLRLIYYSQIVNDFQKGDIAEGYSVSREKKESFPLTVTSAQKNPTAFYLCASSIGGHIAGELFFGEGSRLTVL.

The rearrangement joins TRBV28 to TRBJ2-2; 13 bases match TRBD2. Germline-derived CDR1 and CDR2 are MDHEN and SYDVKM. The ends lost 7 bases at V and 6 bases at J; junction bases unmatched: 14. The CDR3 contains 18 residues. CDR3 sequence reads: CASTQGGTSGIRAGELFF. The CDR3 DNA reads TGTGCCAGCACCCAAGGGGGGACTAGCGGGATTCGGGCCGGGGAGCTGTTTTTT.

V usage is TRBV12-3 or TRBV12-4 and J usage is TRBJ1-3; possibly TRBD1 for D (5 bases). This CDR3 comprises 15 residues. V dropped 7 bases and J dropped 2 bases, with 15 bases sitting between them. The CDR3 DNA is TGTGCCAGCACCCCGACAGTGAAGGCTGGAAACACCATATATTTT. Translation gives CASTPTVKAGNTIYF.

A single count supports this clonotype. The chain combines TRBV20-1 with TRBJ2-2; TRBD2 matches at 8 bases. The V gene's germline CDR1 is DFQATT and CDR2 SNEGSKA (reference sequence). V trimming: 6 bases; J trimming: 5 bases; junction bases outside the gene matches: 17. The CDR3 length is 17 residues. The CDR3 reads CSARTSSQNLKTGELFF. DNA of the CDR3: TGCAGTGCCCGGACTAGCTCTCAAAACCTAAAAACCGGGGAGCTGTTTTTT.

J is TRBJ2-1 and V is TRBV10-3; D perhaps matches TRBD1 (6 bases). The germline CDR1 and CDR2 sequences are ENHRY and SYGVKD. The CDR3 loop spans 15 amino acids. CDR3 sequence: CASAESWGQRDEQFF. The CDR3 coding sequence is TGTGCGTCTGCGGAGAGTTGGGGGCAACGAGATGAGCAGTTCTTC.

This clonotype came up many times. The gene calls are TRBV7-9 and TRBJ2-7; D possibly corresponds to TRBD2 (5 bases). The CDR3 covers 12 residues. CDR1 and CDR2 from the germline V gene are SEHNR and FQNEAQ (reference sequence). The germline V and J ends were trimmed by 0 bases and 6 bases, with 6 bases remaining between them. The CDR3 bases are TGTGCCAGCAGCTTAGCAGGAGGCGAGCAGTACTTC. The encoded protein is CASSLAGGEQYF.

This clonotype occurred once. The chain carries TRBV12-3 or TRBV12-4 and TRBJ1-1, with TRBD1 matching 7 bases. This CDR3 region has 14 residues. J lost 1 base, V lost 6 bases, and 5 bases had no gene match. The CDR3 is CASRQRQGNTEAFF. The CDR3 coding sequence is TGTGCCAGCAGGCAGAGACAGGGGAACACTGAAGCTTTCTTT.

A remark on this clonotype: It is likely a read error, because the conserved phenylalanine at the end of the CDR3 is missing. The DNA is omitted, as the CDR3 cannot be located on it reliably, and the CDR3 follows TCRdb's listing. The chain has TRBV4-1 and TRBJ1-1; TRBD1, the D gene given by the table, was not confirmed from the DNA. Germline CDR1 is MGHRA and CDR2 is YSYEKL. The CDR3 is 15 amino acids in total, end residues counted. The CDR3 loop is CASSQGAGRYTEACL.

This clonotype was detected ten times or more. CDR3 nucleotides: TGCAGTGCTAGAGATGACGAGACCCAGTACTTC. Translation: CSARDDETQYF. The chain recombines TRBV20-1 with TRBJ2-5; D is uncertain. Germline V CDR1 and CDR2: DFQATT, SNEGSKA (reference sequence). The germline V and J ends were trimmed by 0 bases and 5 bases, with 4 bases remaining between them. The CDR3 length is 11 residues.

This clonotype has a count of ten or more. The CDR3 DNA reads TGCGCCAGCAGCCATCTAATACCGGGACTTGCCTACGAGCAGTACTTC. Encoded protein: CASSHLIPGLAYEQYF. V usage is TRBV4-1 and J usage is TRBJ2-7; D is perhaps TRBD2 (6 bases). Germline V gene lookup returns CDR1 MGHRA and CDR2 YSYEKL. This CDR3 contains 16 residues. V was trimmed by 3 bases and J by 2 bases, leaving 17 bases between them.

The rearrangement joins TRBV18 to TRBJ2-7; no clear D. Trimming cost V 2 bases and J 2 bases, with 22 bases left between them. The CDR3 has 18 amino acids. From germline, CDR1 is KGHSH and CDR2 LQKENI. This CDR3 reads CASSPVLVHQRHTYEQYF. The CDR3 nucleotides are TGTGCCAGCTCACCAGTGTTGGTTCATCAAAGACATACCTACGAGCAGTACTTC. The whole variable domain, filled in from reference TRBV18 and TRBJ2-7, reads NAGVMQNPRHLVRRRGQEARLRCSPMKGHSHVYWYRQLPEEGLKFMVYLQKENIIDESGMPKERFSAEFPKEGPSILRIQQVVRGDSAAYFCASSPVLVHQRHTYEQYFGPGTRLTVT.

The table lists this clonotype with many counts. Here the CDR3 reads CSAAIGGRETQYF. In DNA, the CDR3 is TGCAGTGCTGCGATTGGGGGACGAGAGACCCAGTACTTC. The genes are TRBV20-1 and TRBJ2-5; TRBD1 or TRBD2 may be the D gene (5 bases each). Germline V gene data show CDR1 as DFQATT and CDR2 as SNEGSKA (reference sequence). CDR3 length: 13 amino acids. Trimming took 5 bases from V and 4 from J, leaving 14 bases between them.

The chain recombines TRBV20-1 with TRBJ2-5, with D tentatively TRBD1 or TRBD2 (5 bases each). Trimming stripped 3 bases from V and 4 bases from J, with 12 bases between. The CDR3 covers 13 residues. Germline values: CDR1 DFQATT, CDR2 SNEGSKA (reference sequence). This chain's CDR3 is CSARAAGTETQYF. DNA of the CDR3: TGCAGTGCTAGGGCGGCAGGGACAGAGACCCAGTACTTC.

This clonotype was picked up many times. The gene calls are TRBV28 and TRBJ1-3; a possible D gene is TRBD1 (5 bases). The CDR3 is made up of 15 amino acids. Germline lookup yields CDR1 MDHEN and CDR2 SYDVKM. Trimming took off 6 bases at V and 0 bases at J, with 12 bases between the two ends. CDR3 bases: TGTGCCAGCAGGCGGGGGGGGAGCTCTGGAAACACCATATATTTT. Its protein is CASRRGGSSGNTIYF.

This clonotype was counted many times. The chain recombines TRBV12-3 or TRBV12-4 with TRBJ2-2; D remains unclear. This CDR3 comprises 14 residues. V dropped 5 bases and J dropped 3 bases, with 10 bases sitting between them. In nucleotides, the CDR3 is TGTGCCAGCAGTAACCCCTACTACACCGGGGAGCTGTTTTTT. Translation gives CASSNPYYTGELFF.

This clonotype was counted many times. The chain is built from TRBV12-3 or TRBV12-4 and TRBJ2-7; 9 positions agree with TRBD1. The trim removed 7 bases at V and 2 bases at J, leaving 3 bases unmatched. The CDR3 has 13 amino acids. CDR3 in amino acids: CASKQGAAYEQYF. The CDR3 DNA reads TGTGCCAGCAAACAGGGGGCCGCCTACGAGCAGTACTTC.